Below, 19 T cell receptor beta chains from the same sample are listed, as sequenced in a study of T cell responses to AZD1222 COVID-19 vaccine. TCRdb's copy holds only in-frame clones and misses some; the assay was immunoSEQ multiplex PCR. The sample consists of 100,000 to 150,000 clones, roughly nine tenths of them appearing once. Sequences were derived from peripheral blood, sampled on day 0 of AZD1222 vaccination. Receptors were obtained from an adult in good health.

The genes are TRBV19 and TRBJ1-1; perhaps TRBD1 as D (5 bases). The CDR3 totals 14 residues. Germline V gene data show CDR1 as LNHDA and CDR2 as SQIVND (reference sequence). Trimming took 5 bases from V and 5 from J, leaving 15 bases between them. The CDR3 reads CASSSQTRQTEAFF. The CDR3 DNA follows: TGTGCCAGTAGTTCCCAGACCCGACAGACTGAAGCTTTCTTT. The variable domain in full, completed from reference TRBV19 and TRBJ1-1, reads DGGITQSPKYLFRKEGQNVTLSCEQNLNHDAMYWYRQDPGQGLRLIYYSQIVNDFQKGDIAEGYSVSREKKESFPLTVTSAQKNPTAFYLCASSSQTRQTEAFFGQGTRLTVV.

The J gene is TRBJ1-5, the V gene TRBV7-2, with 7 bases aligning to TRBD1. The germline V gene encodes CDR1 SGHTA and CDR2 FQGNSA. Trimming cost V 2 bases and J 4 bases; bases outside gene matches: 8. The CDR3 sequence is 16 residues long. CDR3 bases: TGTGCCAGCAGCTTATACGCAGGGGGAGAGAATCAGCCCCAGCATTTT. It encodes CASSLYAGGENQPQHF. The whole variable domain, remainder taken from reference TRBV7-2 and TRBJ1-5, is GAGVSQSPSNKVTEKGKDVELRCDPISGHTALYWYRQSLGQGLEFLIYFQGNSAPDKSGLPSDRFSAERTGGSVSTLTIQRTQQEDSAVYLCASSLYAGGENQPQHFGDGTRLSIL.

V is TRBV28 and J is TRBJ2-7; 8 nucleotides line up with TRBD1. CDR1 MDHEN and CDR2 SYDVKM come from the germline V gene. This CDR3 is 12 amino acids long. V shed 10 bases and J 5 bases; nucleotides not matched to a gene: 7. The CDR3 reads CAIGPGGHEQYF. The CDR3 nucleotides are TGTGCCATAGGACCAGGGGGCCACGAGCAGTACTTC. The full variable domain, rest sourced from reference TRBV28 and TRBJ2-7, is DVKVTQSSRYLVKRTGEKVFLECVQDMDHENMFWYRQDPGLGLRLIYFSYDVKMKEKGDIPEGYSVSREKKERFSLILESASTNQTSMYLCAIGPGGHEQYFGPGTRLTVT.

This clone was counted a single time. The rearrangement joins TRBV19 to TRBJ2-7; weak D call: TRBD1 (6 bases). Germline CDR1 and CDR2: LNHDA and SQIVND (reference sequence). V was trimmed by 0 bases and J by 6 bases, leaving 12 bases between them. This CDR3 contains 14 residues. DNA of the CDR3: TGTGCCAGTAGTATAGACAGGGGTGGCGGCGAGCAGTACTTC. Encoded protein: CASSIDRGGGEQYF.

The rearrangement uses TRBV2 and TRBJ1-4, with D perhaps TRBD1 (5 bases). Trimming removed 8 bases at V and 3 bases at J, with 13 bases between. Germline V gene sequence: CDR1 SNHLY, CDR2 FYNNEI. The CDR3 is 14 amino acids. CDR3 sequence reads: CASSGGTPNEKLFF. CDR3 coding DNA: TGTGCCAGCTCTGGGGGGACTCCTAATGAAAAACTGTTTTTT.

The rearrangement joins TRBV27 to TRBJ2-7; 7 positions match TRBD1. Per the germline V gene, CDR1 is MNHEY and CDR2 is SMNVEV (reference sequence). Trimming at V came to 5 bases and at J to 3 bases, leaving 7 bases not matched to a gene. The CDR3 extends over 14 amino acids. The CDR3 loop is CASSHKTGLYEQYF. DNA of the CDR3: TGTGCCAGCAGTCACAAGACAGGGCTCTACGAGCAGTACTTC.

This chain uses TRBV15 with TRBJ2-2; the match to TRBD1 covers 7 bases. CDR3 length: 14 amino acids. Germline assignment: CDR1 LNHNV and CDR2 YYDKDF (reference sequence). Trimming took 6 bases from V and 6 from J; bases not matched to a gene: 7. The chain's CDR3 is CATRLGGAAGELFF. The CDR3 DNA is TGTGCCACCAGATTAGGGGGCGCCGCCGGGGAGCTGTTTTTT.

The chain employs TRBV30 and TRBJ1-6; no clear D. This CDR3 is built from 12 residues. Germline CDR1 GTSNPN, CDR2 SVGIG (reference sequence). V was pared by 1 base and J by 6 bases, with 4 bases between. The CDR3 region has the DNA TGTGCCTGGAGTGCCTTTAATTCACCCCTCCACTTT. It codes for CAWSAFNSPLHF.

The V call is TRBV20-1, the J call TRBJ1-2; no definite D call. Germline assignment: CDR1 DFQATT and CDR2 SNEGSKA (reference sequence). This CDR3 contains 13 residues. V was cut by 3 bases and J by 4 bases, with 12 bases left in between. Here the CDR3 DNA reads TGCAGTGCTAGTATCGCAGGCTCCTATGGCTACACCTTC. It specifies CSASIAGSYGYTF.

V usage is TRBV27 and J usage is TRBJ2-7; 9 bases agree with TRBD1. CDR1 MNHEY and CDR2 SMNVEV come from the germline V gene (reference sequence). Unmatched junction bases numbered 13, after V lost 4 bases and J lost 3 bases. The CDR3 runs to 17 residues. The CDR3 region has the DNA TGTGCCAGCAGTTACAAAGCTCCGGGACAGGGAAACTACGAGCAGTACTTC. Residues: CASSYKAPGQGNYEQYF.

V usage is TRBV7-9 and J usage is TRBJ1-5; 9 positions match TRBD1. V was pared by 5 bases and J by 5 bases, with 10 bases of the junction left unmatched. Germline V gene lookup returns CDR1 SEHNR and CDR2 FQNEAQ (reference sequence). The CDR3 consists of 16 residues. The CDR3 region has the DNA TGTGCCAGCAGCCGTCGGGGACAGGGAGGGTATCAGCCCCAGCATTTT. Protein product: CASSRRGQGGYQPQHF.

The chain recombines TRBV5-4 with TRBJ1-6, with D maybe TRBD1 (6 bases). Trimming stripped 2 bases from V and 14 bases from J, with 14 bases between. Germline V lookup: CDR1 SGHNT, CDR2 YYREEE (reference sequence). The length of the CDR3 is 13 residues. CDR3 sequence reads: CASSLKGEFSLHF. The CDR3, as DNA: TGTGCCAGCAGCTTAAAGGGGGAGTTTTCCCTCCACTTT.

V gene TRBV19 combines with J gene TRBJ2-7; a possible D gene is TRBD1 (6 bases). V shed 10 bases and J shed 2 bases, with 21 bases lying between them. The CDR3 length is 15 residues. Germline CDR1 is LNHDA and CDR2 is SQIVND (reference sequence). CDR3 protein: CANPRGDKGPYEQYF. CDR3 in DNA: TGTGCCAACCCCAGAGGGGACAAGGGACCCTACGAGCAGTACTTC.

This clone has just a few counts. V and J are TRBV19 and TRBJ1-1, with D uncertain. CDR1 and CDR2 from the germline V gene are LNHDA and SQIVND (reference sequence). This CDR3 contains 13 residues. Trimming removed 3 bases at V and 1 base at J, with 6 bases between. CDR3 bases: TGTGCCAGTAGTATCAATGCGAACACTGAAGCTTTCTTT. This codes for CASSINANTEAFF. Using reference TRBV19 and TRBJ1-1 for the parts outside the CDR3, the full variable domain is DGGITQSPKYLFRKEGQNVTLSCEQNLNHDAMYWYRQDPGQGLRLIYYSQIVNDFQKGDIAEGYSVSREKKESFPLTVTSAQKNPTAFYLCASSINANTEAFFGQGTRLTVV.

The chain joins TRBV28 to TRBJ1-5, with 7 positions matching TRBD1. CDR1 MDHEN and CDR2 SYDVKM come from the germline V gene. The length of the CDR3 is 16 residues. V dropped 4 bases and J dropped 5; count of bases not matched to a gene: 11. The DNA of the CDR3 is TGTGCCAGCAGTTCCTTCGAGTGGCAGGGGGATCAGCCCCAGCATTTT. Protein sequence: CASSSFEWQGDQPQHF.

The V gene is TRBV6-6, the J gene TRBJ2-2; 7 bases match TRBD2. J gave up 10 bases and V 7 bases, and 6 bases lay outside the gene matches. CDR1 MNHNY and CDR2 SVGAGI come from the germline V gene (reference sequence). The CDR3 is 12 residues long. This CDR3 is CASTRGVVELFF. The CDR3 DNA sequence: TGTGCCAGCACCCGGGGGGTAGTGGAGCTGTTTTTT.

This chain joins TRBV18 and TRBJ2-1; TRBD2 is a possible D gene (6 bases). V was trimmed by 2 bases and J by 4 bases, leaving 9 bases between them. This CDR3 is 14 amino acids long. The germline V gene has CDR1 KGHSH and CDR2 LQKENI. CDR3 sequence: CASSPGGRYNEQFF. As DNA, the CDR3 is TGTGCCAGCTCACCAGGAGGGCGTTACAATGAGCAGTTCTTC. The variable domain in full, with the rest retrieved from reference TRBV18 and TRBJ2-1, is NAGVMQNPRHLVRRRGQEARLRCSPMKGHSHVYWYRQLPEEGLKFMVYLQKENIIDESGMPKERFSAEFPKEGPSILRIQQVVRGDSAAYFCASSPGGRYNEQFFGPGTRLTVL.

The chain carries TRBV5-1 and TRBJ2-2; 10 bases fit TRBD1. V dropped 3 bases and J dropped 4; count of bases not matched to a gene: 12. In germline, CDR1 is SGHRS, CDR2 YFSETQ. The CDR3 totals 18 residues. The CDR3 loop reads CASSSSVSGTGATGELFF. The DNA of the CDR3 is TGCGCCAGCAGCTCCAGCGTATCCGGGACAGGGGCCACCGGGGAGCTGTTTTTT. The complete variable domain, with remaining parts taken from reference TRBV5-1 and TRBJ2-2, reads KAGVTQTPRYLIKTRGQQVTLSCSPISGHRSVSWYQQTPGQGLQFLFEYFSETQRNKGNFPGRFSGRQFSNSRSEMNVSTLELGDSALYLCASSSSVSGTGATGELFFGEGSRLTVL.

V is TRBV10-3 and J is TRBJ2-2; 11 bases map to TRBD2. Germline values: CDR1 ENHRY, CDR2 SYGVKD. The V and J ends lost 5 bases and 2 bases, in that order; junction bases with no gene match: 4. The length of the CDR3 is 16 residues. CDR3 DNA sequence: TGTGCCATCAGTAATAGCGGGGGGGCTAACACCGGGGAGCTGTTTTTT. Residues: CAISNSGGANTGELFF.